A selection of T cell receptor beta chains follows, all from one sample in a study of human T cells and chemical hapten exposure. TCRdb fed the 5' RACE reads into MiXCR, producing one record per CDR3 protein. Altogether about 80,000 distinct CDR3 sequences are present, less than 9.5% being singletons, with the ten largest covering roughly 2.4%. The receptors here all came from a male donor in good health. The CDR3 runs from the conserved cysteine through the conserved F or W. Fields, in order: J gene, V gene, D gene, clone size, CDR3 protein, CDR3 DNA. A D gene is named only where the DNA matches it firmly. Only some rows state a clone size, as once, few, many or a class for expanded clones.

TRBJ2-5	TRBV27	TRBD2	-	CASSLFGLAVQETQYF	TGTGCCAGCAGTTTATTTGGTCTAGCGGTTCAAGAGACCCAGTACTTC
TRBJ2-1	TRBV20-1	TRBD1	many	CSAVGQGVNEQFF	TGCAGTGCCGTGGGACAGGGAGTGAATGAGCAGTTCTTC
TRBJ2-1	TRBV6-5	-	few	CASSLATSSYNEQFF	TGTGCCAGCAGTTTAGCGACTAGCTCCTACAATGAGCAGTTCTTC
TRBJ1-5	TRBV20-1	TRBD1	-	CSASTGDNQPQHF	TGCAGTGCTTCGACAGGGGATAATCAGCCCCAGCATTTT
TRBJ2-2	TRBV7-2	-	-	CASSLALLNTGELFF	TGTGCCAGCAGCTTAGCCCTATTGAACACCGGGGAGCTGTTTTTT
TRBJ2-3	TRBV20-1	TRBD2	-	CSALAGGLTDTQYF	TGCAGTGCCCTAGCGGGGGGGCTAACAGATACGCAGTATTTT
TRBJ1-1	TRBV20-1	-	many	CSATLHSLDTEAFF	TGCAGTGCTACACTCCACTCGTTGGACACTGAAGCTTTCTTT
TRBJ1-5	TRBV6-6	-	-	CAYRGGPNQPQHF	TGTGCCTACCGTGGCGGCCCAAATCAGCCCCAGCATTTT
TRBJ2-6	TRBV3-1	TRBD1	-	CASTLLGQGARGANVLTF	TGTGCCAGCACCTTACTCGGACAGGGGGCGCGTGGGGCCAACGTCCTGACTTTC
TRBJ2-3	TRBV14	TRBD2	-	CASSLLAGISTDTQYF	TGTGCCAGCAGCCTGCTAGCGGGCATTAGCACAGATACGCAGTATTTT
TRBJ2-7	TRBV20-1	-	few	CSATPVLSSYEQYF	TGCAGTGCTACCCCTGTCCTGAGCTCCTACGAGCAGTACTTC
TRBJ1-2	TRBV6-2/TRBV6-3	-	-	CASSPGIEAYGYTF	TGTGCCAGCAGCCCCGGGATAGAGGCATATGGCTACACCTTC
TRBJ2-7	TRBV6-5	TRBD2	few	CASSSTSGASYEQYF	TGTGCCAGCAGTTCCACTAGCGGGGCTTCCTACGAGCAGTACTTC
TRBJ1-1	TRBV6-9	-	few	CASPLSRGISAFF	TGTGCCAGTCCGCTATCTAGGGGGATTTCAGCTTTCTTT
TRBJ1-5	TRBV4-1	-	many	CASSQVPAGGPRTQHF	TGCGCCAGCAGCCAAGTCCCAGCGGGAGGCCCTCGTACGCAGCATTTT
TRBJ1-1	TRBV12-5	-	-	CASGLVGEGLNTEAFF	TGTGCTAGTGGTTTGGTAGGGGAGGGATTGAACACTGAAGCTTTCTTT
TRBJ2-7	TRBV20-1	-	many	CSAKLGWGRGEQYF	TGCAGTGCTAAACTAGGCTGGGGGAGGGGGGAGCAGTACTTC
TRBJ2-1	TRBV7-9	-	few	CASSGLLAEQFF	TGTGCCAGCAGCGGTTTACTAGCCGAGCAGTTCTTC
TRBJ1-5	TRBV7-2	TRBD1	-	CASSPTGLNQPQHF	TGTGCCAGCAGTCCGACAGGGTTGAATCAGCCCCAGCATTTT
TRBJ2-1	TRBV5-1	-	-	CASSFSLAGSSYNEQFF	TGCGCCAGCAGCTTCAGCCTAGCCGGTAGCTCCTACAATGAGCAGTTCTTC
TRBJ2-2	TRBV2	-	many	CASSEDRTTGELFF	TGTGCCAGCAGTGAGGACAGAACCACCGGGGAGCTGTTTTTT
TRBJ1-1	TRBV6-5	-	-	CASSRGTTGAEAFF	TGTGCCAGCAGCCGTGGGACTACGGGCGCTGAAGCTTTCTTT
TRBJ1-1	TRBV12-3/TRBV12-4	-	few	CASSSGLRNTEAFF	TGTGCCAGCAGTTCGGGACTGCGGAACACTGAAGCTTTCTTT
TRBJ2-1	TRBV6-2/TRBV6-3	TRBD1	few	CASSLRQGQSNEQFF	TGTGCCAGCAGCCTCCGACAGGGGCAGAGCAATGAGCAGTTCTTC
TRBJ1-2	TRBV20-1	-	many	CSASSQTGHGYTF	TGCAGTGCTAGTTCCCAAACAGGCCATGGCTACACCTTC
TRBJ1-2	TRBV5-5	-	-	CASNLGGDYGYTF	TGTGCCAGCAACTTGGGGGGCGACTATGGCTACACCTTC